This TCR beta chain was captured by sequencing in a study of read filtering for tumor transcriptome and immune sequencing. Whole-study context: Under ten patients were R-ISS I, some 15 were R-ISS II, about seven were R-ISS III. DNase treatment preceded whole-transcriptome library preparation.

V was clipped by 7 bases and J by 5 bases; unmatched bases: 7. CDR1 KGHDR and CDR2 SFDVKD come from the germline V gene. The CDR3 is made up of 15 amino acids. Findings and limits, study-wide: Approximately 80% of IR-seq clonotypes had one read, totaling approximately 3.5% of reads; RNA-seq: around 70% and 40%.

This library used roughly 370 ng RNA and molecular barcoded adaptors spanning alpha/delta and beta/gamma chains. TCRdb itself ran the reads through MiXCR, one entry per CDR3 protein. The table shows around 130,000 distinct CDR3 sequences, with around 13% occurring only once. This clonotype was seen a handful of times. The target antigen is unknown. This chain connects TRBV24-1 to TRBJ2-1, with 10 bases matching TRBD2. The material sequenced was a population of CD138-negative cells sorted from bone marrow. This TCR was sampled from a donor over 35 with multiple myeloma. The CDR3 here is CATRTASGRDNEQFF. CDR3 in DNA: TGTGCCACCAGGACAGCTAGCGGGAGAGACAATGAGCAGTTCTTC.